Listed here are 16 T cell receptor beta chains from one sample, sequenced in a study of blood T cell repertoires in COVID-19. Clones were sequenced by immunoSEQ multiplex PCR, and TCRdb holds only the in-frame ones, with some missing. The repertoire has hundreds of thousands of clones, nearly 90% of them found once; the top ten carry around 0.67%. Sequencing was done on a sample of peripheral blood. These TCRs come from a human donor in a cohort sampled during active COVID-19.

As concerns this clone: A junction end diverges from the germline sequence, so it may reflect a read error. The gene calls are TRBV28 and TRBJ2-7; 8 bases are a match to TRBD2. Looked up from germline, CDR1 is MDHEN and CDR2 is SYDVKM. This CDR3 has 15 amino acids. The CDR3 loop reads CASNLVAGGADEQYF. Here the CDR3 DNA reads TGTGCCAGCAATTTAGTGGCGGGAGGAGCCGACGAGCAGTACTTC.

The rearrangement joins TRBV6-5 to TRBJ1-3; 7 bases align to TRBD1. This CDR3 contains 14 residues. V gave up 7 bases and J gave up 1 base; unmatched junction bases: 4. The germline V gene encodes CDR1 MNHEY and CDR2 SVGAGI. Here the CDR3 reads CASTPTGSGNTIYF. DNA of the CDR3: TGTGCCAGCACCCCGACAGGGTCTGGAAACACCATATATTTT.

The V gene is TRBV5-4, the J gene TRBJ2-5; perhaps TRBD1 as D (6 bases). The CDR3 sequence is 16 residues long. Germline loops: CDR1 SGHNT, CDR2 YYREEE (reference sequence). The V end lost 0 bases, the J end lost 5 bases, and 17 bases lay between the germline ends. The CDR3 bases are TGTGCCAGCAGCTTGGATCCGGTAGGGGGTTGGGAGACCCAGTACTTC. It translates to CASSLDPVGGWETQYF.

The chain recombines TRBV5-1 with TRBJ2-5, with D possibly matching TRBD2 (6 bases). The V gene's germline CDR1 is SGHRS and CDR2 YFSETQ. The CDR3 contains 14 residues. V gave up 3 bases and J gave up 5 bases, with 14 bases separating them. The CDR3 DNA reads as TGCGCCAGCAGCTCCGTAGCGGTGCGGGAGACCCAGTACTTC. Protein product: CASSSVAVRETQYF. Combining the CDR3 with reference TRBV5-1 and TRBJ2-5 gives the whole variable domain KAGVTQTPRYLIKTRGQQVTLSCSPISGHRSVSWYQQTPGQGLQFLFEYFSETQRNKGNFPGRFSGRQFSNSRSEMNVSTLELGDSALYLCASSSVAVRETQYFGPGTRLLVL.

This clone was found a few times. This chain connects TRBV6-7 to TRBJ2-1, with TRBD1 matching over 8 bases. TRBV6-7 is flagged as an ORF with uncertain function. J was trimmed by 8 bases and V by 2 bases; bases with no gene match: 8. This CDR3 is built from 15 residues. The CDR3 sequence: CASSYRQGARYEQFF. In DNA, the CDR3 is TGTGCCAGCAGTTACCGGCAGGGGGCACGGTATGAGCAGTTCTTC.

The genes are TRBV2 and TRBJ2-7; the match to TRBD2 covers 8 bases. From germline, CDR1 is SNHLY and CDR2 FYNNEI. Trimming removed 3 bases from V and 2 bases from J; junction bases left unmatched: 6. The CDR3 is 15 amino acids. CDR3 protein: CASSDKRGLTYEQYF. The CDR3 DNA reads TGTGCCAGCAGTGATAAGCGGGGGTTGACCTACGAGCAGTACTTC. The full variable domain, with the rest looked up from reference TRBV2 and TRBJ2-7, is EPEVTQTPSHQVTQMGQEVILRCVPISNHLYFYWYRQILGQKVEFLVSFYNNEISEKSEIFDDQFSVERPDGSNFTLKIRSTKLEDSAMYFCASSDKRGLTYEQYFGPGTRLTVT.

V and J are TRBV15 and TRBJ1-4; D gene ambiguous. Trimming removed 0 bases at V and 4 bases at J, with 3 bases between. Per the germline V gene, CDR1 is LNHNV and CDR2 is YYDKDF (reference sequence). This CDR3 is 13 amino acids long. CDR3 nucleotides: TGTGCCACCAGCAGAGATCATAATGAAAAACTGTTTTTT. Its protein product is CATSRDHNEKLFF.

This clone was recorded once. This chain joins TRBV5-4 and TRBJ2-5, with 9 bases matching TRBD2. Germline values: CDR1 SGHNT, CDR2 YYREEE (reference sequence). The ends lost 2 bases at V and 5 bases at J; junction bases unmatched: 10. CDR3 length equals 16 residues. For the CDR3, the DNA is TGTGCCAGCAGCTTTGGAGGCGGGAGGGCCCGGGAGACCCAGTACTTC. It yields the protein CASSFGGGRARETQYF.

V and J are TRBV19 and TRBJ2-7; D is possibly TRBD2 (7 bases). Germline CDR1 LNHDA, CDR2 SQIVND (reference sequence). V lost 10 bases and J lost 7, with 20 bases in between. There are 13 residues in the CDR3. The CDR3 loop reads CATRGGAVGEQYF. The DNA of the CDR3 is TGTGCCACGAGGGGGGGGGCGGTTGGGGAGCAGTACTTC.

J is TRBJ1-3 and V is TRBV2; weak D call: TRBD1 (5 bases). The CDR3 sequence is 13 residues long. V lost 1 base and J lost 4, with 5 bases in between. Germline V lookup: CDR1 SNHLY, CDR2 FYNNEI. The CDR3: CASSEEGGNTIYF. The CDR3 bases are TGTGCCAGCAGTGAAGAGGGGGGAAACACCATATATTTT.

The chain combines TRBV18 with TRBJ2-6, with TRBD1 identical over 9 bases. J lost 0 bases, V lost 3 bases, and 6 bases had no gene match. Germline V lookup: CDR1 KGHSH, CDR2 LQKENI. The CDR3 has 18 residues. The CDR3 nucleotides are TGTGCCAGCTCACCGCCGGGACAGGGCGCCTCTGGGGCCAACGTCCTGACTTTC. It specifies CASSPPGQGASGANVLTF.

This clone was seen more than once but under ten times. The V gene is TRBV19, the J gene TRBJ1-3; 10 bases fit TRBD1. The CDR3 consists of 16 residues. Germline V gives CDR1 LNHDA, CDR2 SQIVND (reference sequence). V shed 5 bases, J shed 1 base, and the junction held 5 bases outside the gene matches. The CDR3 nucleotides read TGTGCCAGTAGTGTGACAGGGGGCGCGTCTGGAAACACCATATATTTT. Protein product: CASSVTGGASGNTIYF.

The V call is TRBV7-3, the J call TRBJ2-1, with TRBD2 matching over 12 bases. This CDR3 comprises 16 residues. The junction had 6 bases not matched to a gene; V was cut back by 0 bases and J by 9 bases. Germline V gene lookup returns CDR1 SGHTA and CDR2 FQGTGA. The DNA of the CDR3 is TGTGCCAGCAGCTTAACCGGGACTAGCGGGTCTCGTGAGCAGTTCTTC. Translation gives CASSLTGTSGSREQFF. Full variable domain (outside the CDR3, taken from reference TRBV7-3 and TRBJ2-1): GAGVSQTPSNKVTEKGKYVELRCDPISGHTALYWYRQSLGQGPEFLIYFQGTGAADDSGLPNDRFFAVRPEGSVSTLKIQRTERGDSAVYLCASSLTGTSGSREQFFGPGTRLTVL.

Note on this clone: This sample also contains other DNA sequences that code for the same CDR3. V gene TRBV18 combines with J gene TRBJ1-1; D is ambiguous. The ends were cut back, 4 bases at V and 0 bases at J, with 6 bases in the middle. CDR1 is KGHSH and CDR2 is LQKENI in the germline V gene. The CDR3 extends over 13 amino acids. CDR3 amino acids: CASSLQVNTEAFF. CDR3 coding DNA: TGTGCCAGCTCACTTCAGGTGAACACTGAAGCTTTCTTT.

The V gene is TRBV18, the J gene TRBJ2-7, with 9 bases matching TRBD1. Germline V gene sequence: CDR1 KGHSH, CDR2 LQKENI. V gave up 3 bases and J gave up 0 bases; unmatched junction bases: 6. This CDR3 has 16 amino acids. The CDR3 coding sequence is TGTGCCAGCTCACCGCTAGGGACAGGGAGCTCCTACGAGCAGTACTTC. Protein: CASSPLGTGSSYEQYF. Based on the CDR3 plus reference TRBV18 and TRBJ2-7, the full variable domain is NAGVMQNPRHLVRRRGQEARLRCSPMKGHSHVYWYRQLPEEGLKFMVYLQKENIIDESGMPKERFSAEFPKEGPSILRIQQVVRGDSAAYFCASSPLGTGSSYEQYFGPGTRLTVT.

V gene TRBV18 combines with J gene TRBJ1-3, with D maybe TRBD1 (6 bases). Trimming cost V 3 bases and J 2 bases, with 11 bases left between them. The CDR3 spans 15 residues. The germline gives CDR1 KGHSH, CDR2 LQKENI. The CDR3: CASSPRGEAGNTIYF. The DNA for the CDR3 is TGTGCCAGCTCACCCAGGGGAGAGGCTGGAAACACCATATATTTT.